This TCR beta chain was found in a study of shared clonotypes between healthy human individuals. The V gene end was trimmed by 7 bases and the J gene end by 0 bases; junction bases not matched to a gene: 5. The CDR3 has 14 residues. The germline V gene has CDR1 MNHNS and CDR2 SASEGT. Generated by immunoSEQ multiplex PCR, the TCRdb table keeps only in-frame clones and is missing some. The top ten clones hold about 1.5% of a sample with some 1 million clones, under 80% of them seen once. This chain links TRBV6-1 with TRBJ2-7, with TRBD2 matching 8 bases. Sequenced input: memory CD4+ T cells sorted from blood. Subset meaning: CD45RA-negative fraction. This clonotype was obtained from a man aged 18 to 29 in good health. The CDR3 here is CASIRAGGSYEQYF. CDR3 nucleotide sequence: TGTGCCAGCATCCGCGCGGGGGGCTCCTACGAGCAGTACTTC.